This TCR beta chain emerged from a study of T-cell memory formation after mild COVID-19. The study, taken as a whole, reports: Shrinking CD4+ clones resided mostly in CM and EM, and CD8+ ones in EMRA. Clones contracting day 15 to 85 were balanced CD4/CD8; later expanders leaned CD4+. SARS-CoV-2 specificity was not confirmed for second-wave clones peaking on day 37.

On this clonotype: The antigen is undetermined.

TCRdb re-derived calls from the 5' RACE reads in MiXCR, one entry per CDR3 protein. Found here are approximately 500,000 distinct CDR3 sequences, roughly 25% of them singletons; the top ten hold 12%. The TCR was taken from an adult woman who had mild COVID-19 (a few samples of this study predate the infection). Cell type and time point are not known. Sequenced sample: PBMCs or a T cell subset sorted from them (not recorded which).

CDR3 coding DNA: TGCGCCAGCAGCTTGGAACGGGAGCCCTACGAGCAGTACTTC. Translated, it gives CASSLEREPYEQYF. V usage is TRBV5-1 and J usage is TRBJ2-7, with D perhaps TRBD2 (6 bases). The V end lost 0 bases, the J end lost 2 bases, and 9 bases lay between the germline ends. The CDR3 consists of 14 residues. Germline CDR1 is SGHRS and CDR2 is YFSETQ.